Following are 11 T cell receptor beta chains from one sample sequenced in a study of T cell repertoires in cytomegalovirus infection. From the reads, TCRdb called clonotypes with MiXCR, one entry per CDR3 protein. The sample yields under 350,000 distinct CDR3 sequences, more than 8% seen once. Sequenced material: PBMCs. All receptors come from a human donor in good health (CMV status not recorded). Some clones in this sample may be carry-over from other donors' samples.

A note on this clonotype: One junction end does not reproduce the germline sequence, and a read error may be involved. The V and J genes are TRBV4-1 and TRBJ2-2; D is perhaps TRBD1 or TRBD2 (6 bases each). The CDR3 length is 17 residues. Germline V gene data show CDR1 as MGHRA and CDR2 as YSYEKL. The CDR3 loop is CASSHGGLRDNTGELFF. The CDR3 DNA sequence: TGTGCCAGCAGCCACGGGGGCTTGCGGGACAACACCGGGGAGCTGTTTTTT.

At least ten counts were recorded for this clonotype. The chain employs TRBV7-3 and TRBJ2-1; no firm D call. The V end was cut by 3 bases, the J end by 6 bases, with 12 bases between. Germline V CDR1 and CDR2: SGHTA, FQGTGA. This CDR3 region has 14 residues. The CDR3 loop is CASSFSPMFNEQFF. The CDR3 coding sequence is TGTGCCAGCAGCTTTAGCCCAATGTTCAATGAGCAGTTCTTC.

Ten or more counts support this clonotype. J is TRBJ2-3 and V is TRBV28; D remains ambiguous. The germline V gene has CDR1 MDHEN and CDR2 SYDVKM. V lost 8 bases and J lost 9, with 15 bases in between. The CDR3 contains 12 residues. DNA for the CDR3: TGTGCCAGCTCCCCTCCTTTGTCCACGCAGTATTTT. This sequence encodes CASSPPLSTQYF.

This chain uses TRBV6-6 with TRBJ2-1; TRBD2 matches 14 bases. CDR3 length: 19 residues. Germline assignment: CDR1 MNHNY and CDR2 SVGAGI (reference sequence). V was clipped by 5 bases and J by 12 bases; unmatched bases: 21. CDR3 nucleotides: TGTGCCAGCAGTCCCCACCCCGGGACTAGCGGGAGAACATCATTGGGGCAGTTCTTC. As protein: CASSPHPGTSGRTSLGQFF.

This clonotype has ten or more counts. V usage is TRBV7-2 and J usage is TRBJ2-1; 11 positions agree with TRBD2. Germline values: CDR1 SGHTA, CDR2 FQGNSA. The CDR3 spans 14 residues. V trimming: 5 bases; J trimming: 8 bases; junction bases outside the gene matches: 5. The CDR3 nucleotides are TGTGCCAGCAGCGCAACTAGCGGGAGCTATGAGCAGTTCTTC. Translated: CASSATSGSYEQFF.

This clonotype has ten or more counts. This chain connects TRBV7-8 to TRBJ2-4; perhaps D is TRBD1 or TRBD2 (5 bases each). Germline-derived CDR1 and CDR2 are SGHVS and FQNEAQ. CDR3 length equals 19 residues. V was trimmed by 2 bases and J by 0 bases, leaving 20 bases between them. The CDR3 nucleotides read TGTGCCAGCAGCTTATTGAAGGGCAGGTTGGGGGTAGCCAAAAACATTCAGTACTTC. Translated: CASSLLKGRLGVAKNIQYF.

In this sample, this clonotype turned up many times. The V call is TRBV7-4, the J call TRBJ2-2; D is possibly TRBD2 (5 bases). The CDR3 totals 17 residues. Germline CDR1 is SGHVT and CDR2 is SQSDAQ. Trimming left V 5 bases short and J 0 bases short, with 16 bases between. The CDR3 region has the DNA TGTGCCAGCAGCCCACCTAGAAGAGGGTCGAACACCGGGGAGCTGTTTTTT. This codes for CASSPPRRGSNTGELFF.

This clonotype was seen many times. Written as DNA, the CDR3 is TGTGCCAGTAGTCCCTGGACAGCGAACACTGAAGCTTTCTTT. It encodes CASSPWTANTEAFF. V usage is TRBV19 and J usage is TRBJ1-1; D might be TRBD1 (6 bases). The germline V gene encodes CDR1 LNHDA and CDR2 SQIVND (reference sequence). The CDR3 is 14 amino acids. V lost 5 bases to trimming and J lost 1 base, with 11 bases between them.

This clonotype has at least ten counts. The rearrangement joins TRBV7-6 to TRBJ2-7; a weak D match, TRBD1 (6 bases). The ends were cut back, 1 base at V and 7 bases at J, with 14 bases in the middle. Germline V lookup: CDR1 SGHVS, CDR2 FNYEAQ. The CDR3 consists of 14 residues. In DNA form, the CDR3 reads TGTGCCAGCAGCTTAGGGACAGACAGGACGGAGCAGTACTTC. Its protein is CASSLGTDRTEQYF. Combining the CDR3 with reference TRBV7-6 and TRBJ2-7 gives the whole variable domain GAGVSQSPRYKVTKRGQDVALRCDPISGHVSLYWYRQALGQGPEFLTYFNYEAQQDKSGLPNDRFSAERPEGSISTLTIQRTEQRDSAMYRCASSLGTDRTEQYFGPGTRLTVT.

This clonotype was observed at least ten times. The genes are TRBV7-9 and TRBJ2-1, with TRBD2 matching 7 bases. The trim removed 6 bases at V and 1 base at J, leaving 6 bases unmatched. This CDR3 spans 15 amino acids. CDR1 and CDR2 from the germline V gene are SEHNR and FQNEAQ (reference sequence). DNA of the CDR3: TGTGCCAGCAGGACCACTAGCGCTTCCTACAATGAGCAGTTCTTC. The encoded protein is CASRTTSASYNEQFF.

This clonotype was found many times. V gene TRBV7-2 combines with J gene TRBJ1-1; D remains ambiguous. Germline V gives CDR1 SGHTA, CDR2 FQGNSA. The CDR3 contains 14 residues. Trimming pared 3 bases from V and 4 bases from J, leaving 12 bases between. CDR3 in DNA: TGTGCCAGCAGCTTGTCGGTACTTATCACTGAAGCTTTCTTT. Translating gives CASSLSVLITEAFF.